This TCR beta chain originates from a study of high-grade serous ovarian cancer treatment subgroups (dated by TCRdb to about 2021). With respect to the entire study: Sequencing yielded a mean of around 14,000 reads and around 7,000 unique TCR beta rearrangements per sample. Under a laparoscopic triage algorithm, patients with high-grade serous ovarian cancer were grouped by complete gross resection or by neoadjuvant chemotherapy response, and the study profiled the TCR beta repertoires of these patients. The roughly 30-patient cohort included approximately 10 patients with no residual disease after primary surgery (R0), approximately 10 excellent NACT responders, and approximately 10 poor NACT responders. In total there were approximately 94 samples, since every patient provided one primary tumor sample and two metastatic tumor samples.

What the research found in general, with its limitations: Repertoire similarity between tumors of the same patient ranged 0.11 to 0.79, whereas almost no similarity was seen between different patients. Bulk tumor TCR sequencing lacked spatial information, limiting insight into HGSC tumor complexity and diversity. TCR repertoire analyses were focused on CDR3, and CDR1 and CDR2 were not analyzed. TCR clonal relatedness showed a positive correlation with neoantigen level and a trend toward positive correlation with copy number variation and mutation load from whole-genome sequencing.

High-throughput TCR profiling via ImmunoSEQ was performed on the roughly 100 tumor samples. For the original study's pipeline: Richness (unique productive sequences), clonality, evenness and relatedness were included as repertoire diversity metrics, and similarity between samples was assessed with the Bhattacharyya coefficient. Conclusions stayed consistent in a sensitivity analysis that left out TCRs with fewer than two reads. This is the immuneACCESS table as TCRdb keeps it, with only in-frame sequences that have V and J called. A part of the clones is gone; compared with another copy, unresolved V genes explain less than half, and the rest is unexplained. D and trimming come from the DNA, and the V and J calls and clone size come from that table. The sample table holds about 2,000 clones, of which about 80% were seen once. The ten biggest clones cover around an eighth of the sample. CDR1 and CDR2, per the germline V gene, are SNHLY and FYNNEI. From the cysteine through the phenylalanine, the CDR3 covers 14 amino acids. Of the read, only the CDR3 DNA is kept; its 42 bases are in frame from base 1. V is trimmed back by 5 bases and J by 2 bases, and the junction contains 6 bases that no gene match accounts for.

A word on this clone: It has no known antigen specificity. Base qualities are not at hand, and no much larger clone is one base apart.

The tumor samples were collected prior to definitive surgery or chemotherapy. The MD Anderson Biospecimen Extraction Resource handled genomic DNA extraction, while the MD Anderson Cancer Genomics Laboratory carried out the TCR sequencing. The origin of this receptor is a human donor with high-grade serous ovarian cancer. The chain uses TRBV2 and TRBJ2-7; TRBD1 fits 7 bases in the junction. The sample consisted of tumor tissue. CDR3 reads: CASSPGQFPYEQYF. The sequenced DNA: TGTGCCAGCAGTCCGGGACAGTTTCCCTACGAGCAGTACTTC.